This T cell receptor (beta chain) was retrieved from a study of blood T cell repertoires in COVID-19. Original analysis: Estimation of nucleated cell counts was performed using reference gene primer amplification. Sequencing was performed with immunoSEQ multiplex PCR; in TCRdb, only in-frame clones are kept and a portion is missing. The DNA gave D and trimming, while V, J and clone size come from that table. Of about 79,000 clones listed, 85% to 90% are singletons. The CDR3 is 12 residues long. The V gene's germline CDR1 is GTSNPN and CDR2 SVGIG (reference sequence). Trimming removed 0 bases from V and 6 bases from J, with 9 bases in between. This clone was recorded once.

The chain uses TRBV30 and TRBJ2-7; D is possibly TRBD2 (5 bases). This clonotype was sampled from a man aged 65 to 79 with active or convalescent COVID-19. Sequences were obtained from peripheral blood. The chain's CDR3 is CAWSVLEGEQYF. The CDR3 nucleotides are TGTGCCTGGAGTGTACTTGAGGGCGAGCAGTACTTC.